The source of this T cell receptor beta chain is a study of Ad26.COV2.S vaccination and SARS-CoV-2 variants. As concerns this clone: Its antigen is not known.

Germline lookup yields CDR1 SGHTA and CDR2 FQGNSA. The V segment lost 2 bases and the J segment 7 bases; nucleotides outside the gene matches: 14. The CDR3 covers 17 residues. Points from the study as a whole: Whether participants received vaccine or placebo, their non-spike TCR breadth was similar. Vaccine recipients posted higher spike-specific TCR breadth than their placebo counterparts. Analyses of TCR breadth and depth may have underestimated total T cell responses. After vaccination, reports described spike-specific CD8+ and CD4+ T cell responses as showing substantial breadth.

The table came from immunoSEQ multiplex PCR; TCRdb's copy has only in-frame clones and leaves some out. The sample shows about 97,000 clones, about 78% of them seen only once. The input for sequencing was peripheral blood, taken after recovery from COVID-19. This chain links TRBV7-2 with TRBJ2-5; 9 bases map to TRBD1. This sequence was found in a human donor who had recovered from COVID-19. The CDR3 region is CASSLNSRDREEGTQYF. The CDR3 coding sequence is TGTGCCAGCAGCTTAAATTCCCGGGACAGGGAGGAAGGGACCCAGTACTTC.